These 28 T cell receptor beta chains came from one sample sequenced in a study of blood T cell repertoires in COVID-19. TCRdb's table, derived via immunoSEQ multiplex PCR, lists solely in-frame clones and lacks some. In the table there are some 300,000 clones, around 91% of which are singletons. Specimen: peripheral blood. These receptors came from a woman between 35 and 50 years old with COVID-19, enrolled during active disease.

J is TRBJ1-1 and V is TRBV15, with D tentatively TRBD1 (5 bases). The ends were cut back, 5 bases at V and 4 bases at J, with 20 bases in the middle. The CDR3 is made up of 16 amino acids. CDR1 LNHNV and CDR2 YYDKDF come from the germline V gene (reference sequence). CDR3 region: CATSSGKGQGGTEAFF. The DNA for the CDR3 is TGTGCCACCAGCTCCGGGAAAGGGCAGGGAGGCACTGAAGCTTTCTTT.

This rearrangement joins TRBV7-2 to TRBJ2-7, with D possibly being TRBD1 (6 bases). The germline gives CDR1 SGHTA, CDR2 FQGNSA. Trimming took off 2 bases at V and 4 bases at J, with 15 bases between the two ends. The CDR3 consists of 15 residues. The DNA of the CDR3 is TGTGCCAGCAGCTTAACAGGGATAGGGGCGTACGAGCAGTACTTC. It encodes CASSLTGIGAYEQYF.

This chain's CDR3 is CASSQPGAGAYGYTF. In DNA form, the CDR3 reads TGCGCCAGCAGCCAACCCGGTGCAGGGGCCTATGGCTACACCTTC. The chain combines TRBV4-3 with TRBJ1-2, with D maybe TRBD1 (6 bases). The V and J ends lost 2 bases and 4 bases respectively, with 14 bases between them. The CDR3 runs 15 residues. In germline, CDR1 is LGHNA, CDR2 YSLEER.

The V and J genes are TRBV5-1 and TRBJ1-2, with D possibly TRBD1 on 5 matching bases. The CDR3 covers 16 residues. CDR1 is SGHRS, CDR2 YFSETQ, per germline. The V end lost 0 bases, the J end lost 5 bases, and 17 bases lay between the germline ends. CDR3 in amino acids: CASSLESAGAGYGYTF. CDR3 DNA: TGCGCCAGCAGCTTGGAGTCTGCTGGGGCAGGGTATGGCTACACCTTC.

This clone appeared once. The chain is built from TRBV5-8 and TRBJ1-4, with 9 nucleotides matching TRBD1. The CDR3 is 13 amino acids. After removal of 7 bases from V and 4 bases from J, the junction contained 2 bases not matched to a gene. Germline assignment: CDR1 SGHTS and CDR2 YDEGEE. CDR3 nucleotides: TGTGCCAGCCGGGACAGGGTTAATGAAAAACTGTTTTTT. It specifies CASRDRVNEKLFF.

The rearrangement uses TRBV12-5 and TRBJ2-7; 7 positions match TRBD1. Germline trimming cut 1 base from V and 3 bases from J; bases unmatched to any gene: 0. This CDR3 is 13 amino acids long. Germline V gives CDR1 LGHNT, CDR2 FRNRAP. The CDR3 protein is CASGLGQGYEQYF. DNA of the CDR3: TGTGCTAGTGGTTTGGGACAGGGCTACGAGCAGTACTTC.

The rearrangement uses TRBV3-1 (or the pseudogene TRBV3-2) and TRBJ2-1, with 13 nucleotides matching TRBD2. The J segment lost 8 bases and the V segment lost 3 bases, leaving 4 bases of the junction unmatched. Germline V gene lookup returns CDR1 LGHDT and CDR2 YNNKEL (reference sequence). The CDR3 contains 15 residues. DNA for the CDR3: TGTGCCAGCAGCCACACTAGCGGGGGGGCGGATGAGCAGTTCTTC. Protein product: CASSHTSGGADEQFF.

V gene TRBV3-1 (or the pseudogene TRBV3-2) combines with J gene TRBJ2-5; no clear D. Deletions cut 4 bases from V and 5 bases from J, with 14 bases between. Germline V gives CDR1 LGHDT, CDR2 YNNKEL (reference sequence). The CDR3 spans 14 residues. The CDR3 DNA is TGTGCCAGCAGCCCAAACGCAGGCAGTGAGACCCAGTACTTC. Protein product: CASSPNAGSETQYF.

This clone was observed once. This chain connects TRBV9 to TRBJ2-1, with D perhaps matching TRBD2 (6 bases). The germline V gene encodes CDR1 SGDLS and CDR2 YYNGEE. V was shortened by 8 bases and J by 10 bases, with 22 bases between the two germline ends. CDR3 length equals 14 residues. This CDR3 is CASVERWGEGEQFF. The CDR3, as DNA: TGTGCCAGTGTCGAGAGATGGGGGGAAGGGGAGCAGTTCTTC.

This clone was recorded once. The V call is TRBV28, the J call TRBJ1-1; no definite D call. The V end was cut by 8 bases, the J end by 1 base, with 8 bases between. Per the germline V gene, CDR1 is MDHEN and CDR2 is SYDVKM. This CDR3 has 12 residues. The DNA for the CDR3 is TGTGCCAGCGAACACCCGAACACTGAAGCTTTCTTT. As protein: CASEHPNTEAFF.

The chain employs TRBV20-1 and TRBJ1-2, with TRBD1 matching over 9 bases. V lost 5 bases and J lost 6; bases outside the gene matches: 1. The CDR3 covers 11 residues. CDR1 DFQATT and CDR2 SNEGSKA come from the germline V gene (reference sequence). CDR3 loop: CSARQGDGYTF. The CDR3 DNA follows: TGCAGTGCTCGACAGGGGGATGGCTACACCTTC.

V usage is TRBV7-3 and J usage is TRBJ1-1; TRBD1 matches at 8 bases. Germline CDR1 SGHTA, CDR2 FQGTGA. The CDR3 extends over 15 amino acids. Trimming took 5 bases from V and 1 from J; bases not matched to a gene: 6. CDR3 region: CASSLRQGANTEAFF. In nucleotides, the CDR3 is TGTGCCAGCAGCCTACGGCAGGGGGCGAACACTGAAGCTTTCTTT.

The chain links TRBV10-3 to TRBJ1-1; D gene uncertain. The CDR3 covers 13 residues. Germline V gene lookup returns CDR1 ENHRY and CDR2 SYGVKD. V gave up 8 bases and J gave up 0 bases, with 10 bases separating them. The CDR3 spells CAIEGILNTEAFF. DNA of the CDR3: TGTGCCATCGAGGGCATCCTGAACACTGAAGCTTTCTTT.

About this clone itself: The sample carries other DNA sequences with the same CDR3. V usage is TRBV7-2 and J usage is TRBJ2-1; weak D call: TRBD1 (6 bases). This CDR3 region has 13 residues. The V end was cut by 1 base, the J end by 6 bases, with 7 bases between. Germline values: CDR1 SGHTA, CDR2 FQGNSA. This chain's CDR3 is CASSLGGGNEQFF. Written as DNA, the CDR3 is TGTGCCAGCAGCTTAGGAGGGGGCAATGAGCAGTTCTTC.

The rearrangement links TRBV21-1 to TRBJ1-1. TRBV21-1 is reported as a pseudogene. CDR3 length equals 14 residues. Written as DNA, the CDR3 is TGTGCCAGCACCCAAATTGGGGGGACCGCTGAAGCTTTCTTT. Amino acids: CASTQIGGTAEAFF.

Written as DNA, the CDR3 is TGTGCCAGCAGCCTTCGACTAGCGGGGATAACCTACAATGAGCAGTTCTTC. Translating it yields CASSLRLAGITYNEQFF. The chain couples TRBV7-8 to TRBJ2-1; 11 bases match TRBD2. This CDR3 is 17 amino acids long. The germline CDR1 and CDR2 sequences are SGHVS and FQNEAQ. Germline trimming cut 5 bases from V and 2 bases from J; bases unmatched to any gene: 8.

The chain couples TRBV28 to TRBJ1-1; perhaps TRBD1 as D (6 bases). The CDR3 loop spans 16 amino acids. Per the germline V gene, CDR1 is MDHEN and CDR2 is SYDVKM. Trimming left V 6 bases short and J 10 bases short, with 27 bases between. The CDR3 region has the DNA TGTGCCAGCAGCCCCGGCGCGGGGGGGCTTGCAGTAGCAGCTTTCTTT. Translation gives CASSPGAGGLAVAAFF.

The rearrangement uses TRBV7-9 and TRBJ1-4; the match to TRBD1 covers 8 bases. This CDR3 has 15 amino acids. Germline V gene lookup returns CDR1 SEHNR and CDR2 FQNEAQ (reference sequence). Trimming took 4 bases from V and 4 from J; bases not matched to a gene: 5. The CDR3 region is CASSSIDRGNEKLFF. DNA for the CDR3: TGTGCCAGCAGCTCAATAGACAGGGGTAATGAAAAACTGTTTTTT.

The CDR3 nucleotides read TGTGCCAGCAGAGGGGCATTCCAAGCTTTCTTT. Translating it yields CASRGAFQAFF. V gene TRBV28 combines with J gene TRBJ1-1; perhaps TRBD1 as D (5 bases). Germline-derived CDR1 and CDR2 are MDHEN and SYDVKM. This CDR3 region has 11 residues. V shed 6 bases and J shed 9 bases, with 11 bases lying between them.

This clone occurred once. This chain uses TRBV6-2 or TRBV6-3 with TRBJ1-1; D is uncertain. Looked up from germline, CDR1 is MNHEY and CDR2 is SVGEGT. The V end was cut by 2 bases, the J end by 0 bases, with 7 bases between. The length of the CDR3 is 14 residues. Written as DNA, the CDR3 is TGTGCCAGCAGTTACGTACAGTTGAACACTGAAGCTTTCTTT. This gives the protein CASSYVQLNTEAFF.

CDR3 bases: TGTGCCAGCAGTGACTGGGATACAGGGAGCAATCAGCCCCAGCATTTT. This encodes CASSDWDTGSNQPQHF. The chain carries TRBV6-2 or TRBV6-3 and TRBJ1-5, with D tentatively TRBD1 (6 bases). The CDR3 totals 16 residues. In germline, CDR1 is MNHEY, CDR2 SVGEGT. Trimming shortened V by 5 bases and J by 1 base, and 15 bases separated the two germline ends.

The J gene is TRBJ1-2, the V gene TRBV3-1 (or the pseudogene TRBV3-2), with D unclear. The germline V gene encodes CDR1 LGHDT and CDR2 YNNKEL (reference sequence). The V and J ends lost 1 base and 4 bases respectively, with 7 bases between them. This CDR3 region has 13 residues. CDR3 amino acids: CASSQGGLYGYTF. The CDR3 region has the DNA TGTGCCAGCAGCCAAGGAGGGCTCTATGGCTACACCTTC.

The genes are TRBV16 and TRBJ1-6, with TRBD1 as a possible D gene (6 bases). The CDR3 consists of 15 residues. Germline V gene lookup returns CDR1 KGHSY and CDR2 FQNENV. V was shortened by 2 bases and J by 6 bases, with 11 bases between the two germline ends. This CDR3 is CASSQLTGLNSPLHF. The CDR3, as DNA: TGTGCCAGCAGCCAACTAACAGGGCTTAATTCACCCCTCCACTTT. The variable domain in full, with the rest retrieved from reference TRBV16 and TRBJ1-6, is GEEVAQTPKHLVRGEGQKAKLYCAPIKGHSYVFWYQQVLKNEFKFLISFQNENVFDETGMPKERFSAKCLPNSPCSLEIQATKLEDSAVYFCASSQLTGLNSPLHFGNGTRLTVT.

The rearrangement links TRBV30 to TRBJ1-1, with 9 bases that match TRBD1. CDR1 is GTSNPN, CDR2 SVGIG, per germline (reference sequence). This CDR3 is built from 14 residues. The V segment lost 4 bases and the J segment 1 base; nucleotides outside the gene matches: 4. In DNA, the CDR3 is TGTGCCTGGACGAGGACAGGGGCGAACACTGAAGCTTTCTTT. This encodes CAWTRTGANTEAFF.

The chain links TRBV15 to TRBJ1-2; unclear D gene. Germline CDR1 and CDR2: LNHNV and YYDKDF (reference sequence). Trimming stripped 2 bases from V and 0 bases from J, with 10 bases between. The CDR3 extends over 15 amino acids. In nucleotides, the CDR3 is TGTGCCACCAGCAGATCATGGGCTACTAACTATGGCTACACCTTC. Translation: CATSRSWATNYGYTF.

This rearrangement joins TRBV7-2 to TRBJ1-4; D perhaps matches TRBD1 (6 bases). Germline CDR1 reads SGHTA; CDR2 reads FQGNSA. Trimming pared 6 bases from V and 2 bases from J, leaving 10 bases between. The CDR3 totals 14 residues. CDR3 in amino acids: CASRIGQTNEKLFF. The CDR3 nucleotides are TGTGCCAGCAGAATTGGACAGACTAATGAAAAACTGTTTTTT.

The chain recombines TRBV6-2 or TRBV6-3 with TRBJ2-5, with TRBD2 matching 15 bases. Germline V CDR1 and CDR2: MNHEY, SVGEGT. The V segment lost 4 bases and the J segment 5 bases; nucleotides outside the gene matches: 2. The CDR3 sequence is 15 residues long. DNA for the CDR3: TGTGCCAGCAGTTTGGGACTAGCGGGGGGTGAGACCCAGTACTTC. Its protein is CASSLGLAGGETQYF.

The chain uses TRBV5-4 and TRBJ2-5, with a tentative D call TRBD2 (6 bases). The length of the CDR3 is 14 residues. V was clipped by 0 bases and J by 2 bases, with 8 bases between them. From germline, CDR1 is SGHNT and CDR2 YYREEE (reference sequence). The CDR3 loop reads CASSLVGSQETQYF. The CDR3 nucleotides read TGTGCCAGCAGCTTGGTCGGGAGTCAAGAGACCCAGTACTTC.